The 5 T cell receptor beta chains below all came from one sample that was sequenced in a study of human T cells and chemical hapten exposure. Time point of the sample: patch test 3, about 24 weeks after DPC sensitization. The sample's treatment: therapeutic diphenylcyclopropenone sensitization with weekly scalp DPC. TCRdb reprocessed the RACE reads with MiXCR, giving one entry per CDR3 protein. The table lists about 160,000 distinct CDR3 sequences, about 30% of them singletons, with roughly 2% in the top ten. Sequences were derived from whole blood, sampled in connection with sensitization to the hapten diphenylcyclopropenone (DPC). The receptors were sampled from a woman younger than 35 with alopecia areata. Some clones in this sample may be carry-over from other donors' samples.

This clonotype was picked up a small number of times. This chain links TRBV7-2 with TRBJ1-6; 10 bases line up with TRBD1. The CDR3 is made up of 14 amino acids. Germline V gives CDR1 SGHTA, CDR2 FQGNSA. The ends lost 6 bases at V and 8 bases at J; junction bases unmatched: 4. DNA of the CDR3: TGTGCCAGCAGTACGGGACAGGGGTATTCACCCCTCCACTTT. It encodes CASSTGQGYSPLHF.

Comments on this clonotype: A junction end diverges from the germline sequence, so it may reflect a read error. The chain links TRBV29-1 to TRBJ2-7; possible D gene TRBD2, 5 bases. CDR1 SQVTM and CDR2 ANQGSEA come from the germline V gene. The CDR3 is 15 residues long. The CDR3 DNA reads TGCAGCGTTGCCGATAAAAGAGGACTGCCTTACGAGCATTACTTC. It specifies CSVADKRGLPYEHYF.

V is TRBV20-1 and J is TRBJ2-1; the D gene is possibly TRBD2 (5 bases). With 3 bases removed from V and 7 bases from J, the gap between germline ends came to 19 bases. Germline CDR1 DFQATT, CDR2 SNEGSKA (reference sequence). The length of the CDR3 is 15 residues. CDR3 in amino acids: CSASWAGRTGNEQFF. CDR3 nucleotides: TGCAGTGCTAGTTGGGCGGGTCGAACGGGGAATGAGCAGTTCTTC.

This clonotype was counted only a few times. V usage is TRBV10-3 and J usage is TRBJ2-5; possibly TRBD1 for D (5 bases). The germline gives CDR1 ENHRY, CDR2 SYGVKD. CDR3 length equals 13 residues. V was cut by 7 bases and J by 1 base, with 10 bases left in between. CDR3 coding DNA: TGTGCCATCAAAGATCAGGGCCAAGAGACCCAGTACTTC. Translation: CAIKDQGQETQYF.

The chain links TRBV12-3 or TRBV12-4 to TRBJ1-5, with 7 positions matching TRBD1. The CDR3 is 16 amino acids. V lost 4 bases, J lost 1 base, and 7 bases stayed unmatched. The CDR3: CASSSAGTASNQPQHF. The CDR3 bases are TGTGCCAGCAGTTCGGCCGGGACAGCAAGCAATCAGCCCCAGCATTTT.